The entry that follows covers one T cell receptor (beta chain) sequence. The antigen is unknown. Trimming stripped 0 bases from V and 0 bases from J, with 12 bases between. The CDR3 totals 17 residues. The germline V gene has CDR1 LGHNA and CDR2 YSLEER. Method: immunoSEQ multiplex PCR; TCRdb's copy keeps in-frame clones and lacks some. The repertoire has 6,500 to 8,500 clones, 85% to 95% of them found once; the top ten carry 4.4%. Samples: about 28 days before transplant, then days 30, 100 and 180 after. This sample was included in a study of T cell clonotyping in hematopoietic cell transplantation. General study points: Without cell sorting, CD4 versus CD8 contributions remain unresolved.

The chain has TRBV4-3 and TRBJ2-4; D is possibly TRBD2 (5 bases). Source: PBMCs, taken 180 days after allogeneic stem cell transplant. This clonotype originated in a female patient aged 45-60 years who had an allogeneic stem cell transplant from an unrelated donor, so the T cells may come from the graft donor. Some clones in this sample may be carry-over from other donors' samples. The CDR3 region has the DNA TGCGCCAGCAGCCAAGATGGAGTCGGGGTAGCCAAAAACATTCAGTACTTC. Translated, it gives CASSQDGVGVAKNIQYF.